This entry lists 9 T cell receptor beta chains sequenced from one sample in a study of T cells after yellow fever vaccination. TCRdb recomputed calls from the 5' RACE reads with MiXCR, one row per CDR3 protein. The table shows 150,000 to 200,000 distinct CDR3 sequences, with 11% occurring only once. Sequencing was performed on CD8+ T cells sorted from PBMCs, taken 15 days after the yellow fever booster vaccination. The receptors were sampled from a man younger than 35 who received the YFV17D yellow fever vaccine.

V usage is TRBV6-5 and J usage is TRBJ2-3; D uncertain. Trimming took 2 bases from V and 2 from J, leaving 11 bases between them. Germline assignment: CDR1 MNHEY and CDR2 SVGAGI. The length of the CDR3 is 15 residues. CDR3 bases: TGTGCCAGCAGTTACGCTATTAGTCACACAGATACGCAGTATTTT. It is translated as CASSYAISHTDTQYF.

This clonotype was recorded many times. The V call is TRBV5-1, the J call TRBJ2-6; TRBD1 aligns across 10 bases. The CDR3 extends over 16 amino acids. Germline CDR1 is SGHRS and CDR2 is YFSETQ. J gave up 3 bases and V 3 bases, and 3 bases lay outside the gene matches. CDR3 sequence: CASSSGTGVGANVLTF. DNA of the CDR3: TGCGCCAGCAGCTCCGGGACAGGGGTTGGGGCCAACGTCCTGACTTTC.

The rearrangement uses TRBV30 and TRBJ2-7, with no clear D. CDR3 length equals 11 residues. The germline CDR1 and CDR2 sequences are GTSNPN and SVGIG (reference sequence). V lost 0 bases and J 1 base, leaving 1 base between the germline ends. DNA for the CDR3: TGTGCCTGGAGTGTTTCCTACGAGCAGTACTTC. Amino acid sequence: CAWSVSYEQYF. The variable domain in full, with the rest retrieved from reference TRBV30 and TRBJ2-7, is SQTIHQWPATLVQPVGSPLSLECTVEGTSNPNLYWYRQAAGRGLQLLFYSVGIGQISSEVPQNLSASRPQDRQFILSSKKLLLSDSGFYLCAWSVSYEQYFGPGTRLTVT.

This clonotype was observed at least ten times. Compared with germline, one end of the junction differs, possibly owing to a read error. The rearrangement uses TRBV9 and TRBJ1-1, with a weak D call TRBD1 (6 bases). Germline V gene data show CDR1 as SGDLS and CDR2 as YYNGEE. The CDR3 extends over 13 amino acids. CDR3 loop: CASSEGGNTEAFF. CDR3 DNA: TGTGCCAGCAGCGAGGGGGGAAACACTGAGGCTTTCTTT. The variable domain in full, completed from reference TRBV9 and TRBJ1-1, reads DSGVTQTPKHLITATGQRVTLRCSPRSGDLSVYWYQQSLDQGLQFLIQYYNGEERAKGNILERFSAQQFPDLHSELNLSSLELGDSALYFCASSEGGNTEAFFGQGTRLTVV.

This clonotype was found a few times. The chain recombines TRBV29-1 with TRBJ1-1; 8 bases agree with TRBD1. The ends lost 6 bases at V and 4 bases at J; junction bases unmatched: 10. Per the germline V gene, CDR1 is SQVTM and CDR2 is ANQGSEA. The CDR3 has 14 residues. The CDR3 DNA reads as TGCAGCGTAAGCAGACAGGGGTGGAGCACTGAAGCTTTCTTT. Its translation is CSVSRQGWSTEAFF.

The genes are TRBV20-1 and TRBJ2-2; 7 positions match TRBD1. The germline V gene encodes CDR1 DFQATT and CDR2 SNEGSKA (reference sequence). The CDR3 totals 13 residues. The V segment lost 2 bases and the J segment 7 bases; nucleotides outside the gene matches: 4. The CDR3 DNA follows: TGCAGTGCTAGAAGAGGGGGCGACGGGGAGCTGTTTTTT. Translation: CSARRGGDGELFF.

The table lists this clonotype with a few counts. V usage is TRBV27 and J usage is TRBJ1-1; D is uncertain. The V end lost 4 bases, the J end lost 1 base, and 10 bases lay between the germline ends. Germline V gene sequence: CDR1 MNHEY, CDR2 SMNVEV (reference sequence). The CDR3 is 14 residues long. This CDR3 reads CASSSRASNTEAFF. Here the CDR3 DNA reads TGTGCCAGCAGTTCCCGGGCATCGAACACTGAAGCTTTCTTT.

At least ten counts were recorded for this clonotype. The DNA for the CDR3 is TGTGCCAGCAGCTTAGAAGGGTTCACAGATACGCAGTATTTT. It encodes CASSLEGFTDTQYF. J is TRBJ2-3 and V is TRBV7-9, with no clear D. CDR1 is SEHNR and CDR2 is FQNEAQ in the germline V gene (reference sequence). This CDR3 region has 14 residues. V lost 1 base, J lost 2 bases, and 7 bases lay in between.

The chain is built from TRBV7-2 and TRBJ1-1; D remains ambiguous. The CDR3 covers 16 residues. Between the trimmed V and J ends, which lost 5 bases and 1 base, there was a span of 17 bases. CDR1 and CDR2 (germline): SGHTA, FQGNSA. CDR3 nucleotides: TGTGCCAGCAGCCCACGTCCCCTGGCGACGAACACTGAAGCTTTCTTT. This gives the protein CASSPRPLATNTEAFF. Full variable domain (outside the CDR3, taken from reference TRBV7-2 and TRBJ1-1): GAGVSQSPSNKVTEKGKDVELRCDPISGHTALYWYRQSLGQGLEFLIYFQGNSAPDKSGLPSDRFSAERTGGSVSTLTIQRTQQEDSAVYLCASSPRPLATNTEAFFGQGTRLTVV.